These 20 T cell receptor beta chains came from one sample sequenced in a study of somatic mutations in cytotoxic T cells in rheumatoid arthritis. This table comes from immunoSEQ multiplex PCR, and its TCRdb copy is limited to in-frame clones, with some not included. The sample lists 20,000 or so clones, about 83% seen once, with approximately 10% in the top ten. The sequencing input was CD8+ T cells sorted from blood. Source of these receptors: a man between 18 and 35 years old with rheumatoid arthritis.

V usage is TRBV4-3 and J usage is TRBJ1-2; 8 nucleotides align to TRBD1. The ends lost 4 bases at V and 6 bases at J; junction bases unmatched: 4. The CDR3 totals 13 residues. Germline V gives CDR1 LGHNA, CDR2 YSLEER. DNA of the CDR3: TGCGCCAGCAGCCGCAGGGGGCTGGATGGCTACACCTTC. Its translation is CASSRRGLDGYTF.

The chain is built from TRBV5-1 and TRBJ2-5, with unresolved D. CDR3 length: 13 residues. Germline-derived CDR1 and CDR2 are SGHRS and YFSETQ. V lost 2 bases to trimming and J lost 0 bases, with 5 bases between them. The CDR3, as DNA: TGCGCCAGCAGCTTCCCGTACCAAGAGACCCAGTACTTC. Amino acid sequence: CASSFPYQETQYF.

The CDR3 sequence is CASSYRDTTYEQYF. The CDR3 DNA sequence: TGTGCCAGCAGCTACCGGGACACGACCTACGAGCAGTACTTC. The chain employs TRBV28 and TRBJ2-7, with D maybe TRBD1 (6 bases). The CDR3 is 14 amino acids. The ends were cut back, 6 bases at V and 2 bases at J, with 14 bases in the middle. From germline, CDR1 is MDHEN and CDR2 SYDVKM.

The chain combines TRBV28 with TRBJ2-3, with TRBD2 identical over 11 bases. The CDR3 consists of 17 residues. The germline V gene encodes CDR1 MDHEN and CDR2 SYDVKM. V was clipped by 2 bases and J by 6 bases; unmatched bases: 10. CDR3 DNA sequence: TGTGCCAGCAGTTTACGGGCCCTAGCGGGGGGTCCCGATACGCAGTATTTT. Its protein is CASSLRALAGGPDTQYF.

The rearrangement joins TRBV28 to TRBJ2-1; D unresolved. Per germline, CDR1 MDHEN and CDR2 SYDVKM. The CDR3 contains 11 residues. The ends were cut back, 2 bases at V and 7 bases at J, with 3 bases in the middle. Here the CDR3 DNA reads TGTGCCAGCAGTTTAAATAATGAGCAGTTCTTC. This gives the protein CASSLNNEQFF. Based on the CDR3 plus reference TRBV28 and TRBJ2-1, the full variable domain is DVKVTQSSRYLVKRTGEKVFLECVQDMDHENMFWYRQDPGLGLRLIYFSYDVKMKEKGDIPEGYSVSREKKERFSLILESASTNQTSMYLCASSLNNEQFFGPGTRLTVL.

V gene TRBV14 combines with J gene TRBJ2-7; D is undetermined. This CDR3 contains 18 residues. Germline CDR1 and CDR2: SGHDN and FVKESK. The V end lost 0 bases, the J end lost 4 bases, and 22 bases lay between the germline ends. CDR3 DNA sequence: TGTGCCAGCAGCCAAGATGGCCTGACGGGCTCCCAACATTACGAGCAGTACTTC. Translated: CASSQDGLTGSQHYEQYF. Full variable domain (missing parts from reference TRBV14 and TRBJ2-7): EAGVTQFPSHSVIEKGQTVTLRCDPISGHDNLYWYRRVMGKEIKFLLHFVKESKQDESGMPNNRFLAERTGGTYSTLKVQPAELEDSGVYFCASSQDGLTGSQHYEQYFGPGTRLTVT.

The gene calls are TRBV6-5 and TRBJ1-2; 9 positions agree with TRBD1. Germline loops: CDR1 MNHEY, CDR2 SVGAGI. Germline trimming cut 5 bases from V and 1 base from J; bases unmatched to any gene: 5. The CDR3 totals 15 residues. CDR3 protein: CASSTRDRVNYGYTF. The CDR3, as DNA: TGTGCCAGCAGTACCCGGGACAGGGTTAACTATGGCTACACCTTC.

The V and J genes are TRBV6-1 and TRBJ2-5; D may match TRBD1 or TRBD2 (7 bases each). Germline CDR1 is MNHNS and CDR2 is SASEGT. The CDR3 covers 14 residues. With 3 bases removed from V and 5 bases from J, the gap between germline ends came to 13 bases. The CDR3 sequence is CASSEGGGAETQYF. The CDR3, as DNA: TGTGCCAGCAGTGAGGGAGGGGGCGCGGAGACCCAGTACTTC.

The chain is built from TRBV5-3 and TRBJ2-2, with D unclear. TRBV5-3 is an ORF, and what it does is uncertain. CDR3 size: 13 residues. The V and J ends lost 1 base and 6 bases respectively, with 7 bases between them. CDR3 protein: CARSLLGSGELFF. CDR3 in DNA: TGTGCCAGAAGCTTGTTAGGGTCCGGGGAGCTGTTTTTT.

This rearrangement joins TRBV6-6 to TRBJ1-1; unclear D gene. The CDR3 spans 14 residues. Trimming pared 2 bases from V and 1 base from J, leaving 8 bases between. From germline, CDR1 is MNHNY and CDR2 SVGAGI (reference sequence). This CDR3 reads CASSYPTTNTEAFF. CDR3 sequence (DNA): TGTGCCAGCAGTTACCCGACGACGAACACTGAAGCTTTCTTT.

This clone was detected once. The chain's CDR3 is CASSGGARAQYF. DNA of the CDR3: TGTGCCAGTAGTGGGGGGGCCAGGGCGCAGTATTTT. The V call is TRBV19, the J call TRBJ2-3; a possible D gene is TRBD2 (7 bases). The CDR3 spans 12 residues. Germline loops: CDR1 LNHDA, CDR2 SQIVND (reference sequence). The ends were cut back, 5 bases at V and 10 bases at J, with 13 bases in the middle. Together with reference TRBV19 and TRBJ2-3, the CDR3 gives the full variable domain: DGGITQSPKYLFRKEGQNVTLSCEQNLNHDAMYWYRQDPGQGLRLIYYSQIVNDFQKGDIAEGYSVSREKKESFPLTVTSAQKNPTAFYLCASSGGARAQYFGPGTRLTVL.

The chain is built from TRBV11-3 and TRBJ2-3; possibly TRBD1 for D (5 bases). This CDR3 is 12 amino acids long. The V end was cut by 5 bases, the J end by 9 bases, with 12 bases between. Per germline, CDR1 SGHNT and CDR2 YENEEA. CDR3 coding DNA: TGTGCCAGCAGCGTAGGGTGGGGCACGCAGTATTTT. Its protein is CASSVGWGTQYF.

The chain employs TRBV19 and TRBJ2-3; D is undetermined. The V gene lost 3 bases and the J gene lost 0 bases, with 4 bases spanning the gap. The germline CDR1 and CDR2 sequences are LNHDA and SQIVND (reference sequence). CDR3 size: 13 residues. The CDR3 nucleotides read TGTGCCAGTAGTATTGCCAGCACAGATACGCAGTATTTT. Translating it yields CASSIASTDTQYF.

The CDR3: CASRRGTDTQYF. The CDR3 region has the DNA TGTGCCAGCAGGCGGGGCACAGATACGCAGTATTTT. This rearrangement joins TRBV2 to TRBJ2-3; D might be TRBD2 (5 bases). V dropped 6 bases and J dropped 1 base, with 5 bases sitting between them. CDR1 is SNHLY and CDR2 is FYNNEI in the germline V gene. The CDR3 runs 12 residues.

The chain links TRBV6-5 to TRBJ1-2, with D tentatively TRBD1 (5 bases). The CDR3 covers 15 residues. Germline loops: CDR1 MNHEY, CDR2 SVGAGI. The V end was cut by 2 bases, the J end by 5 bases, with 15 bases between. DNA for the CDR3: TGTGCCAGCAGTTACCTCAGGGAGGGGAATTATGGCTACACCTTC. Protein product: CASSYLREGNYGYTF.

The J gene is TRBJ1-2, the V gene TRBV19; D is unresolved. The CDR3 runs 12 residues. The V gene's germline CDR1 is LNHDA and CDR2 SQIVND (reference sequence). V lost 9 bases, J lost 6 bases, and 14 bases lay in between. In DNA form, the CDR3 reads TGTGCCAGCCTTCGTCATAGGGATGGCTACACCTTC. Its translation is CASLRHRDGYTF.

The J gene is TRBJ1-2, the V gene TRBV5-1; TRBD1 agrees at 12 bases. This CDR3 is 15 amino acids long. Germline CDR1 and CDR2: SGHRS and YFSETQ. V was clipped by 0 bases and J by 6 bases; unmatched bases: 3. Here the CDR3 reads CASSLEGTGGDGYTF. CDR3 DNA: TGCGCCAGCAGCTTGGAGGGGACAGGGGGCGATGGCTACACCTTC.

This clone was picked up a small number of times. Mismatch with germline at one junction end may stem from a read error. The J gene is TRBJ2-6, the V gene TRBV2, with 8 bases matching TRBD1. Germline CDR1 reads SNHLY; CDR2 reads FYNNEI. The CDR3 spans 15 residues. The CDR3 loop reads CAQTGANSGANVLTF. Written as DNA, the CDR3 is TGCGCGCAGACAGGGGCCAACTCTGGGGCCAACGTCCTGACTTTC.

The V call is TRBV4-3, the J call TRBJ1-5; D remains unclear. The V gene's germline CDR1 is LGHNA and CDR2 YSLEER. The CDR3 is made up of 16 amino acids. Trimming left V 4 bases short and J 4 bases short, with 17 bases between. The CDR3 bases are TGCGCCAGCAGCCCCAACGCTGTAGAGAGTAATCAGCCCCAGCATTTT. It is translated as CASSPNAVESNQPQHF.

The chain carries TRBV4-1 and TRBJ2-7, with 7 bases matching TRBD1. The CDR3 consists of 15 residues. Per germline, CDR1 MGHRA and CDR2 YSYEKL. V lost 1 base to trimming and J lost 2 bases; unmatched junction nucleotides: 5. The CDR3 is CASSQVQGVPYEQYF. In nucleotides, the CDR3 is TGCGCCAGCAGCCAAGTTCAGGGGGTCCCCTACGAGCAGTACTTC.